The rows below give T cell receptor beta chains drawn from one sample of a study of patients and donors after allogeneic stem cell transplantation. MiXCR, applied by TCRdb to the RT-PCR reads, yields one record per CDR3 protein. The data show roughly 940,000 distinct CDR3 sequences, about a sixth seen once. Material for sequencing was blood, either unsorted or a sorted T cell fraction (not recorded which). These receptors originate from a human donor who was either an allogeneic HSCT recipient or a stem cell or donor lymphocyte infusion donor (not recorded which). It is not recorded whose cells these are; they may come from a transplant donor. Each CDR3 is given without its conserved first and last residue. The D gene is left open where the match is weak. Clone size is stated in some rows and not others, as once, few, many or a class when expanded.

TRBJ2-5 | NA | TRBV5-1 | few | ASSLASRGEETQY
TRBJ1-5 | TRBD1 | TRBV12-3/TRBV12-4 | few | ASRGTALGQPQH
TRBJ2-5 | NA | TRBV20-1 | NA | SAGKGGVGETQY
TRBJ2-5 | NA | TRBV20-1 | once | SVKGSETQY
TRBJ2-5 | NA | TRBV29-1 | NA | SVEAVQETQY
TRBJ1-1 | NA | TRBV7-9 | many | ASSLKGGNTEAF
TRBJ1-2 | TRBD1 | TRBV20-1 | NA | SASRDRLNYGYT
TRBJ1-6 | TRBD1 | TRBV7-9 | NA | ASSLDRGNQDSPLH
TRBJ1-2 | NA | TRBV12-3/TRBV12-4 | few | ASGPWGYT
TRBJ2-2 | NA | TRBV4-3 | few | ASSQDRGSSTGELF
TRBJ2-7 | NA | TRBV27 | NA | ASSLGTVPSYEQY
TRBJ1-5 | TRBD1 | TRBV9 | NA | ASGGQGGQPQH
TRBJ1-3 | NA | TRBV12-3/TRBV12-4 | many | ASNLSPKGTIY
TRBJ2-5 | NA | TRBV3-1 | NA | ASSQRDRLGPQY
TRBJ2-1 | NA | TRBV4-3 | few | ASSQGRGGAYNEQF
TRBJ1-2 | NA | TRBV9 | NA | ASSLQTGRDNYGYT
TRBJ2-4 | NA | TRBV5-1 | NA | ASTDDKNIQY
TRBJ2-7 | TRBD2 | TRBV12-3/TRBV12-4 | NA | ASSRTSGVEQY
TRBJ2-3 | NA | TRBV10-3 | few | AISEPGITDTQY
TRBJ2-5 | NA | TRBV7-6 | few | ASSLVPSTETQY
TRBJ2-3 | TRBD2 | TRBV3-1 | few | ASSQTAGGPADTQY
TRBJ1-4 | NA | TRBV5-1 | NA | ASSLGSGGDEKLF
TRBJ1-2 | TRBD1 | TRBV7-2 | few | ASSSRGRGGYT
TRBJ2-4 | NA | TRBV28 | few | ASTEGNKNIQY
TRBJ2-7 | NA | TRBV6-1 | many | ASSRTTTDYEQY
TRBJ2-2 | NA | TRBV18 | NA | ASSPPTRTGELF
TRBJ2-7 | NA | TRBV7-9 | few | ASSLAQAEQY
TRBJ1-2 | TRBD1 | TRBV12-3/TRBV12-4 | NA | ASSSSDRVYGYT
TRBJ2-2 | NA | TRBV6-1 | NA | ASSLDLGFGELF
TRBJ2-1 | TRBD2 | TRBV6-2/TRBV6-3 | NA | ASSYPRGGRGEQF
TRBJ2-5 | NA | TRBV7-3 | NA | ASSEQGIETQY
TRBJ1-1 | TRBD1 | TRBV5-1 | few | ASSQQGAGVAEAF
TRBJ2-3 | NA | TRBV5-1 | few | ASSLAVDQFTDTQY
TRBJ2-2 | NA | TRBV16 | few | ASSQRYTGELF
TRBJ1-5 | TRBD1 | TRBV5-1 | many | ASSLVNRGEGNQPQH
TRBJ1-5 | TRBD1 | TRBV12-3/TRBV12-4 | NA | ASSPNAGGQGQPQH
TRBJ1-2 | TRBD1 | TRBV27 | NA | ASSLKQGQNYGYT
TRBJ1-1 | NA | TRBV5-1 | few | ASSNTPQGGGTEAF
TRBJ1-4 | TRBD1 | TRBV27 | many | ASSLGPGGGEKLF
TRBJ1-3 | NA | TRBV2 | few | ASKTDSGNTIY
TRBJ1-1 | NA | TRBV3-1 | few | ASSQDDGLTEAF
TRBJ2-2 | NA | TRBV4-3 | few | ASSQDLRGFAGELF
TRBJ2-7 | NA | TRBV20-1 | NA | SASSDSYEQY
TRBJ1-1 | TRBD1 | TRBV9 | NA | ASSGTGGKNTEAF
TRBJ2-1 | NA | TRBV3-1 | NA | ASSQDLSTNEQF
TRBJ2-3 | TRBD1 | TRBV7-2 | few | ASSFATGGGTDTQY
TRBJ2-5 | NA | TRBV6-5 | NA | ASSLTGASRETQY
TRBJ2-2 | TRBD1 | TRBV6-1 | few | ASSETGAGELF
TRBJ1-2 | TRBD1 | TRBV19 | NA | ASSTAGGGRGYT
TRBJ1-3 | TRBD1 | TRBV12-3/TRBV12-4 | many | ASSPTGVGNTIY